This T cell receptor beta chain was found in a study of T-cell reconstitution after alpha-beta-depleted transplantation in children. Trimming pared 6 bases from V and 4 bases from J, leaving 19 bases between. Germline V gene sequence: CDR1 MNHNS, CDR2 SASEGT. The CDR3 is 15 amino acids. This clonotype has only a few counts. During its preparation, the TCRbeta library received unique molecular identifiers. TCRdb redid the calling of the PCR reads with MiXCR, one entry per CDR3 protein. The data show nearly 550,000 distinct CDR3 sequences, about 16% seen once. The clonotype was recovered from a human donor who donated a stem cell graft to a child with acute lymphoblastic leukemia. The gene calls are TRBV6-1 and TRBJ2-7; D perhaps matches TRBD2 (5 bases). The sample was PBMCs from the stem cell graft donor, taken from the stem cell graft. The chain's CDR3 is CASRGQTGNLYEQYF. The CDR3, as DNA: TGTGCCAGCAGGGGCCAAACCGGGAACTTATACGAGCAGTACTTC.